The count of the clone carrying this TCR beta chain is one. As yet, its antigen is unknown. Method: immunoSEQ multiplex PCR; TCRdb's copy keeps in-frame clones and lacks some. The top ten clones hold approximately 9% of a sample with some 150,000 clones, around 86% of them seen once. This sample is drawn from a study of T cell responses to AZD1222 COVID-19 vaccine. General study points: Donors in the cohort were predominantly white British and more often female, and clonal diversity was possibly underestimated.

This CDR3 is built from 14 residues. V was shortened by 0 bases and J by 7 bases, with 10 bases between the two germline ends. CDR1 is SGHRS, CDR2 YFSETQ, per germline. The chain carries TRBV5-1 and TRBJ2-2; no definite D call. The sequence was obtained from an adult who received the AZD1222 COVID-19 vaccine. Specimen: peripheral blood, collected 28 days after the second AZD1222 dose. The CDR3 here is CASSLDFSNGELFF. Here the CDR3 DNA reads TGCGCCAGCAGCTTGGATTTTTCCAACGGGGAGCTGTTTTTT.